Sequencing of this T cell receptor beta chain was carried out in a study of T cell responses to AZD1222 COVID-19 vaccine. The germline CDR1 and CDR2 sequences are MDHEN and SYDVKM. This CDR3 is 14 amino acids long. V gave up 3 bases and J gave up 6 bases, with 12 bases separating them. A word on this clone: Its antigen is unidentified.

Generated by immunoSEQ multiplex PCR, the TCRdb table keeps only in-frame clones and is missing some. Of tens of thousands of clones listed, roughly 93% are singletons. General study findings and limits: Spike-specific TCR repertoires showed rising breadth and depth after two AZD1222 doses. Seropositive status at baseline applied to only 5 or 6 AZD1222 recipients. Nearly half of the spike-specific TCRs reportedly recognize variant regions that carry no mutations. Donors, mostly white British, included more females; clonal diversity was possibly underestimated.

The sequence derives from an adult in good health. The chain has TRBV28 and TRBJ1-5, with D possibly matching TRBD1 (6 bases). Material: peripheral blood, obtained on day 0 of AZD1222 vaccination. CDR3 in amino acids: CASSFRGAFQPQHF. The CDR3 region has the DNA TGTGCCAGCAGTTTCCGGGGGGCTTTTCAGCCCCAGCATTTT.